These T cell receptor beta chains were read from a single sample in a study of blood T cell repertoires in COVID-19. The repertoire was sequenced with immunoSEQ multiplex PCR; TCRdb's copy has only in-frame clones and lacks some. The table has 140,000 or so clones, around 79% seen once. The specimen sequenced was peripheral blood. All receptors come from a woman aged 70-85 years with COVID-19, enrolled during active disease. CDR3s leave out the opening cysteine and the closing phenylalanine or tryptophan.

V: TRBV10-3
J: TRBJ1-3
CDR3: AISANPGGSGNTIY

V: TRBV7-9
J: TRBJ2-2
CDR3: ASSRVVGADTGELF

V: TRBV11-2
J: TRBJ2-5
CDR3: ASSPGTNQETQY

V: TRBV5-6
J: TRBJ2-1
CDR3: ASSFNPQGEQF

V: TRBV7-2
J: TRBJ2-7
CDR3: ASSSHRTSGGTSAEQY

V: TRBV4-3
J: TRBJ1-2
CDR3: ASSQDWGGRQGYGYT

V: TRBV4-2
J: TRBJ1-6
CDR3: ASSSTGGEYNSPLH

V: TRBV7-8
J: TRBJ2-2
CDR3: ASTPWETGELF

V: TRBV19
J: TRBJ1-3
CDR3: ASRPGGGSSGNTIY

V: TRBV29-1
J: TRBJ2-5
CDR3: SVEAAGRETQY

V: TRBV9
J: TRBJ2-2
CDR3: ASSNTKRGISTGELF

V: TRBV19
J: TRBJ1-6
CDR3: ASSIDNSQSPLH

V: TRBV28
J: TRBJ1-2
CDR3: ASSLTGGNYGYT

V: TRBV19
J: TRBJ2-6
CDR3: ASSIKGSGANVLT

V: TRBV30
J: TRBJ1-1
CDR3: AWREGRNTEAF

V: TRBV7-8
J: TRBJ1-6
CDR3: ASSLVPFVGGGILSPLH

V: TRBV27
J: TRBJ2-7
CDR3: ASSSSGSRDRGIPYEQY

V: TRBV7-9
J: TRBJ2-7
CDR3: ASSLGQNSYEQY

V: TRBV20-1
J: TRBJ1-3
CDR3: SASPSDSSGNTIY

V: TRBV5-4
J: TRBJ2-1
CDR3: ASRPTGSSYNEQF

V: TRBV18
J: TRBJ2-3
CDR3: ASSPTTLALSTDTQY

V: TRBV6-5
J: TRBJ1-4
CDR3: ASSYGTGGVWELF

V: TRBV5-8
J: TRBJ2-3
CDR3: ASSLGVLGTDTQY

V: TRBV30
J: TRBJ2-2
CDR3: AWTRDRSGRANTGELF

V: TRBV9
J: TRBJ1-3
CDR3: ASSEGRTRETIY

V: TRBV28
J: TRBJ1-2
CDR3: ASSFGSRYGYT

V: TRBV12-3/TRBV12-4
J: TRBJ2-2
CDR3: ASTPTHTGELF

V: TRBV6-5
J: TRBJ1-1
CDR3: ASIQGFTEAF

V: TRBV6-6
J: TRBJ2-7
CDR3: ASSYSVGSYEQY

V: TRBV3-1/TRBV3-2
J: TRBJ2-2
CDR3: ASSQQMTGRNTGELF

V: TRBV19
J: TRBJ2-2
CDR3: ASSRSATGVTGELF

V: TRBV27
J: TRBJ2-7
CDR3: ASSLDGRVSPEQY

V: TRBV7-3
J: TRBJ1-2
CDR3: ASSNPGQGLGGYT

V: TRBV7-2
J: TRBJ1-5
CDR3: ASSLLAGFGQPQH

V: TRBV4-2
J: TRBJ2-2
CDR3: ASSQEADSYTGELF

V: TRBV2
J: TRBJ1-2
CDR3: ASSEAGQGVGYGYT

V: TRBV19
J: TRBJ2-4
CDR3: ASSVEQGSANIQY

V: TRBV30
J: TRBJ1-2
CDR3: AWRVTGLYGYT

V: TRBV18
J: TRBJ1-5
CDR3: ASSPPPARGNQPQH

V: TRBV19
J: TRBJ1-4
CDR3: ASSIGGHGEKLF

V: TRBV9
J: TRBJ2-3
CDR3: ASSPGLAGGPDTQY

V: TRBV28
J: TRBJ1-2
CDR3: ASSSLLYGYT

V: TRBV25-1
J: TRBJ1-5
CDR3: ASPPVADSNQPQH

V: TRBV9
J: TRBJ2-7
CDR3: ASSRTPGSDDEQY

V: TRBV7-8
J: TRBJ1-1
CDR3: ASSLRPGGSGNTEAF

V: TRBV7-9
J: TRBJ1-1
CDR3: ASTHRDRGKSAEAF

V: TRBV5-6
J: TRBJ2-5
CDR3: ASRGQGRQETQY

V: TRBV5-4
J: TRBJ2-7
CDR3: ASSWGQGGYEQY

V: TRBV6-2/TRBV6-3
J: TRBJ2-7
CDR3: ASSYLGTEQY

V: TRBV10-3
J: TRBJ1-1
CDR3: AISPREANTEAF

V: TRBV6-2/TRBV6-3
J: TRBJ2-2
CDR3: ASSLDGSGKLF

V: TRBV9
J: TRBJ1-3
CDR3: ASSAGPPFSGNTIY

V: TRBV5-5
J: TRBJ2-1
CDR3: ASSLWGRRGDPLNEQF